This T cell receptor beta chain was obtained from a study of beta chain features in type 1 diabetes. Findings of the study overall: Shorter templates may be favored by PCR, equally so in patients and controls. Type 1 diabetes patients had moderately but significantly shorter TCRB CDR3s in all four CD4+ subsets.

Investigators reverse transcribed all isolated RNA, so they sequenced expressed TCRB transcripts. Repertoires were generated with immunoSEQ multiplex PCR, while TCRdb's copy carries only in-frame clones and drops some. Of over 150,000 clones listed, about 7.8% are singletons. This CDR3 is 11 amino acids long. Germline V gives CDR1 DFQATT, CDR2 SNEGSKA (reference sequence). Trimming left V 3 bases short and J 6 bases short, with 5 bases between. Only one heparinised blood draw was taken per donor, and its volume averaged roughly 120 mL. Notes on this clone: The antigen is undetermined.

The receptor was isolated from a woman in her thirties or forties with type 1 diabetes. The chain has TRBV20-1 and TRBJ2-2; D unclear. What was sequenced was central memory CD4+ T cells from blood. DNA of the CDR3: TGCAGTGCTAGTGAGTCCGGGGAGCTGTTTTTT. Translated, it gives CSASESGELFF.